A single sample is the source of the 24 T cell receptor beta chains below, sequenced in a study of blood T cell repertoires in COVID-19. Data came from immunoSEQ multiplex PCR; TCRdb stores just in-frame clones and leaves some out. The profile shows approximately 92,000 clones, roughly 80% of them singletons. The sequencing input was peripheral blood. The receptors shown here come from a man aged 45-65 years who had recovered from COVID-19.

This rearrangement joins TRBV5-4 to TRBJ2-1, with TRBD2 identical over 9 bases. This CDR3 has 15 amino acids. J lost 4 bases, V lost 6 bases, and 8 bases had no gene match. Germline CDR1 reads SGHNT; CDR2 reads YYREEE (reference sequence). DNA of the CDR3: TGTGCCAGCACCAGCGGTCTAGCGGGGTACAATGAGCAGTTCTTC. This translates into CASTSGLAGYNEQFF.

The gene calls are TRBV4-2 and TRBJ2-5, with 7 bases aligning to TRBD2. The CDR3 has 16 amino acids. Trimming removed 1 base from V and 4 bases from J; junction bases left unmatched: 9. Germline loops: CDR1 LGHNA, CDR2 YNFKEQ. The CDR3 spells CASSQGTRENPETQYF. The CDR3 DNA sequence: TGTGCCAGCAGCCAAGGGACTAGGGAGAACCCAGAGACCCAGTACTTC.

The chain joins TRBV27 to TRBJ2-2, with TRBD1 matching over 7 bases. The trim removed 4 bases at V and 1 base at J, leaving 3 bases unmatched. Germline CDR1 and CDR2: MNHEY and SMNVEV (reference sequence). The length of the CDR3 is 15 residues. In DNA, the CDR3 is TGTGCCAGCAGTTCGGACAGGCTGAACACCGGGGAGCTGTTTTTT. As protein: CASSSDRLNTGELFF.

The chain couples TRBV29-1 to TRBJ1-2; TRBD1 agrees at 9 bases. Losses at the gene ends were 4 bases for V and 5 bases for J; bases not matched to a gene: 8. CDR3 size: 14 residues. In germline, CDR1 is SQVTM, CDR2 ANQGSEA. In DNA form, the CDR3 reads TGCAGCGTTGTCCCGACAGGGGGATCTTATGGCTACACCTTC. This encodes CSVVPTGGSYGYTF.

The chain has TRBV27 and TRBJ2-2; TRBD2 might be the D (6 bases). Trimming took 5 bases from V and 4 from J, leaving 14 bases between them. CDR3 length: 15 residues. Germline CDR1 is MNHEY and CDR2 is SMNVEV (reference sequence). CDR3: CASSRRGDATGELFF. The CDR3 DNA reads as TGTGCCAGCAGTCGGCGGGGAGACGCCACCGGGGAGCTGTTTTTT.

This chain joins TRBV7-2 and TRBJ2-2, with 9 nucleotides matching TRBD2. V shed 8 bases and J 2 bases; nucleotides not matched to a gene: 6. The CDR3 has 15 residues. Germline loops: CDR1 SGHTA, CDR2 FQGNSA. CDR3 coding DNA: TGTGCCAGCCAGGCTAGCGGGGTTAACACCGGGGAGCTGTTTTTT. Protein: CASQASGVNTGELFF.

This clone was detected only a few times. The gene calls are TRBV11-2 and TRBJ2-7; 10 bases are a match to TRBD1. Germline assignment: CDR1 SGHAT and CDR2 FQNNGV. With 1 base clipped from V and 5 bases from J, the junction kept 8 bases outside the gene matches. The CDR3 runs 16 residues. The CDR3 reads CASSLGPGQGIHEQYF. The CDR3 DNA reads as TGTGCCAGCAGCTTAGGTCCGGGACAGGGGATCCACGAGCAGTACTTC.

This clone occurred once. The rearrangement links TRBV27 to TRBJ1-6; possibly TRBD1 for D (5 bases). Germline CDR1 reads MNHEY; CDR2 reads SMNVEV (reference sequence). V lost 4 bases and J lost 8, with 12 bases in between. This CDR3 is 14 amino acids long. The CDR3 nucleotides read TGTGCCAGCAGTTGGGACTGGGGGGATTCACCCCTCCACTTT. Protein sequence: CASSWDWGDSPLHF.

This chain connects TRBV4-3 to TRBJ2-7; 8 bases map to TRBD1. The V segment lost 2 bases and the J segment 4 bases; nucleotides outside the gene matches: 10. The CDR3 loop spans 16 amino acids. Germline CDR1 reads LGHNA; CDR2 reads YSLEER. The CDR3 sequence is CASSQPRGQGAYEQYF. CDR3 in DNA: TGCGCCAGCAGCCAACCAAGGGGGCAGGGGGCTTACGAGCAGTACTTC.

J is TRBJ2-3 and V is TRBV4-3; 11 bases are shared with TRBD2. Germline lookup yields CDR1 LGHNA and CDR2 YSLEER. V trimming: 4 bases; J trimming: 4 bases; junction bases outside the gene matches: 10. The CDR3 extends over 17 amino acids. DNA of the CDR3: TGCGCCAGCAGCCTCAGCCAGACTAGCGGGAATTCAGATACGCAGTATTTT. It translates to CASSLSQTSGNSDTQYF.

This chain connects TRBV4-1 to TRBJ1-2, with 7 bases identical to TRBD1. Trimming at V came to 6 bases and at J to 8 bases, leaving 6 bases not matched to a gene. The germline V gene has CDR1 MGHRA and CDR2 YSYEKL. This CDR3 contains 12 residues. CDR3 in amino acids: CASRGDREGYTF. In DNA form, the CDR3 reads TGCGCCAGCAGGGGCGACAGGGAGGGCTACACCTTC.

DNA for the CDR3: TGTGCCAGCAGTCCGAGGGGGGATACGCAGTATTTT. Its translation: CASSPRGDTQYF. The chain has TRBV2 and TRBJ2-3; perhaps TRBD1 as D (6 bases). The germline V and J ends were trimmed by 5 bases and 6 bases, with 9 bases remaining between them. Germline V CDR1 and CDR2: SNHLY, FYNNEI. The CDR3 consists of 12 residues.

V gene TRBV18 combines with J gene TRBJ2-1; D perhaps matches TRBD2 (5 bases). The CDR3 extends over 15 amino acids. Trimming pared 2 bases from V and 6 bases from J, leaving 14 bases between. Germline loops: CDR1 KGHSH, CDR2 LQKENI. CDR3 loop: CASSPGLTEGNEQFF. The CDR3 region has the DNA TGTGCCAGCTCACCAGGGCTAACCGAGGGCAATGAGCAGTTCTTC.

This clone has only a few counts. This chain connects TRBV11-2 to TRBJ1-2, with D hard to call. This CDR3 has 13 residues. Germline-derived CDR1 and CDR2 are SGHAT and FQNNGV. Trimming took off 3 bases at V and 2 bases at J, with 7 bases between the two ends. The CDR3: CASSLTRNYGYTF. CDR3 bases: TGTGCCAGCAGCTTGACAAGGAACTATGGCTACACCTTC.

This clone was seen only once. The CDR3 reads CASSLARANSPLHF. In DNA, the CDR3 is TGCGCCAGCAGCTTGGCCAGGGCCAATTCACCCCTCCACTTT. The rearrangement links TRBV5-1 to TRBJ1-6, with a possible D match to TRBD1 (5 bases). With 0 bases removed from V and 7 bases from J, the gap between germline ends came to 8 bases. Germline CDR1 is SGHRS and CDR2 is YFSETQ. This CDR3 has 14 residues.

The chain uses TRBV3-1 (or the pseudogene TRBV3-2) and TRBJ2-1; no firm D call. Germline lookup yields CDR1 LGHDT and CDR2 YNNKEL (reference sequence). V was shortened by 2 bases and J by 8 bases, with 10 bases between the two germline ends. The CDR3 runs 13 residues. DNA of the CDR3: TGTGCCAGCAGCCAACGTCTCCGTGATGAGCAGTTCTTC. As protein: CASSQRLRDEQFF.

The rearrangement uses TRBV2 and TRBJ2-7; D call uncertain. CDR3 size: 12 residues. Trimming left V 7 bases short and J 5 bases short, with 12 bases between. CDR1 and CDR2 from the germline V gene are SNHLY and FYNNEI. In nucleotides, the CDR3 is TGTGCCAGCACCCCGGGTCCTGACGAGCAGTACTTC. Amino acid sequence: CASTPGPDEQYF.

The chain uses TRBV9 and TRBJ2-3, with 9 bases that match TRBD1. CDR3 length: 15 residues. Losses at the gene ends were 3 bases for V and 4 bases for J; bases not matched to a gene: 6. Per the germline V gene, CDR1 is SGDLS and CDR2 is YYNGEE. For the CDR3, the DNA is TGTGCCAGCAGCGCTACAGGGGGCCTCGCAGATACGCAGTATTTT. Translating it yields CASSATGGLADTQYF. Full variable domain (remainder filled in from reference TRBV9 and TRBJ2-3): DSGVTQTPKHLITATGQRVTLRCSPRSGDLSVYWYQQSLDQGLQFLIQYYNGEERAKGNILERFSAQQFPDLHSELNLSSLELGDSALYFCASSATGGLADTQYFGPGTRLTVL.

V gene TRBV6-2 or TRBV6-3 combines with J gene TRBJ2-7; 9 bases line up with TRBD1. The CDR3 extends over 15 amino acids. Per the germline V gene, CDR1 is MNHEY and CDR2 is SVGEGT. V lost 6 bases and J lost 3; bases outside the gene matches: 9. The CDR3 nucleotides are TGTGCCAGCAGCAGGACAGGGGCCGCGAACTACGAGCAGTACTTC. This gives the protein CASSRTGAANYEQYF.

J is TRBJ2-3 and V is TRBV7-3, with 7 bases lining up with TRBD2. CDR3 size: 14 residues. In germline, CDR1 is SGHTA, CDR2 FQGTGA. V shed 3 bases, J shed 4 bases, and the junction held 4 bases outside the gene matches. In DNA, the CDR3 is TGTGCCAGCAGCTTGGCGGGAGTGGCAGATACGCAGTATTTT. Amino acid sequence: CASSLAGVADTQYF. The full variable domain, completed using reference TRBV7-3 and TRBJ2-3, is GAGVSQTPSNKVTEKGKYVELRCDPISGHTALYWYRQSLGQGPEFLIYFQGTGAADDSGLPNDRFFAVRPEGSVSTLKIQRTERGDSAVYLCASSLAGVADTQYFGPGTRLTVL.

This clone came up once. The chain couples TRBV25-1 to TRBJ2-1; D is possibly TRBD2 (6 bases). The CDR3 totals 14 residues. Germline loops: CDR1 MGHDK, CDR2 SYGVNS. Trimming took 9 bases from V and 5 from J, leaving 17 bases between them. The CDR3 here is CASSGTSLNNEQFF. The CDR3 DNA follows: TGTGCCAGTTCCGGGACTTCCTTAAACAATGAGCAGTTCTTC.

This chain uses TRBV6-2 or TRBV6-3 with TRBJ2-7, with TRBD2 matching 12 bases. The V and J ends lost 4 bases and 12 bases, in that order; junction bases with no gene match: 7. Germline assignment: CDR1 MNHEY and CDR2 SVGEGT. This CDR3 spans 13 amino acids. Here the CDR3 DNA reads TGTGCCAGCAGTTTGGCGACTAGCGGGAGTGGGTACTTC. It specifies CASSLATSGSGYF.

This clone was detected only once. The chain uses TRBV28 and TRBJ2-7, with TRBD2 matching 10 bases. This CDR3 is built from 14 residues. From germline, CDR1 is MDHEN and CDR2 SYDVKM. J gave up 7 bases and V 6 bases, and 9 bases lay outside the gene matches. This chain's CDR3 is CASSPSGRELEQYF. CDR3 nucleotides: TGTGCCAGCAGCCCGAGCGGGAGGGAGTTGGAGCAGTACTTC.

The V and J genes are TRBV12-3 or TRBV12-4 and TRBJ1-5; D uncertain. CDR3 length: 13 residues. Trimming took off 3 bases at V and 7 bases at J, with 10 bases between the two ends. Written as DNA, the CDR3 is TGTGCCAGCAGTTTCACCCAGGCCCAGCCCCAGCATTTT. This sequence encodes CASSFTQAQPQHF.